This TCR beta chain was identified in a study of cytomegalovirus exposure and HLA in healthy donors. The study, taken as a whole, reports: Across donors, most TCRs were seen rarely, yet some public ones were widespread.

This CDR3 has 13 amino acids. As for this clone: The antigen remains undetermined.

The protocol was immunoSEQ multiplex PCR, while the TCRdb copy is restricted to in-frame clones and leaves out a portion. The sample shows roughly 60,000 clones, roughly nine tenths of them seen only once. This rearrangement joins TRBV21-1 to TRBJ2-7; TRBD1 is taken as the D call from the table, unchecked against the DNA. TRBV21-1 is a documented pseudogene. Sequencing was done on a sample of PBMCs. The sequence was obtained from a woman aged 25 to 39 in good health and CMV-seronegative. The CDR3 here is CASSFQGSDEQYF. The CDR3 DNA is TGTGCCAGCAGTTTCCAGGGGAGCGACGAGCAGTACTTC.